This TCR beta chain was found in a study of shared clonotypes between healthy human individuals. Study at large: Every donor yielded three CD4 naive, three CD4 memory, two CD8 naive and one CD8 memory plate.

Sequencing was performed with immunoSEQ multiplex PCR; in TCRdb, only in-frame clones are kept and a portion is missing. The sample records 2 million to 2.5 million clones, 95% being singletons. Within Nashville, Tennessee resided all donors, each a Caucasian adult. Splitting of CD4+ cells produced CD45RA+ naive and CD45RA-negative memory subsets. Germline V gene data show CDR1 as KGHSH and CDR2 as LQKENI. The CDR3 length is 17 residues. V was clipped by 3 bases and J by 1 base, with 15 bases between them. This clone was detected once. The V gene is TRBV18, the J gene TRBJ2-2, with D possibly matching TRBD1 (6 bases). This sequence originates from a man aged 18 to 30 in good health. Sequenced: naive CD4+ T cells sorted from blood. Subset meaning: CD45RA+ positively selected. The CDR3, as DNA: TGTGCCAGCTCACCTCAACTCCGGACAGAGAACACCGGGGAGCTGTTTTTT. Amino acid sequence: CASSPQLRTENTGELFF.